Following are 3 T cell receptor beta chains from one sample sequenced in a study of OX40 agonist ivuxolimab in advanced cancers. The assay was immunoSEQ multiplex PCR, and TCRdb's table has in-frame clones only and misses some. This sample carries about 60,000 clones, about 83% of them seen once, and the ten largest clones take about 0.65%. Here the sequenced sample was CD4+ or CD8+ T cells sorted from blood, taken in a trial of the OX40 agonist ivuxolimab. Source of these receptors: an adult with an advanced solid tumor such as melanoma, head and neck, liver or kidney cancer.

The J gene is TRBJ1-5, the V gene TRBV7-9; D may be TRBD1 (5 bases). The germline gives CDR1 SEHNR, CDR2 FQNEAQ (reference sequence). V was trimmed by 5 bases and J by 9 bases, leaving 11 bases between them. The CDR3 runs to 12 residues. CDR3 coding DNA: TGTGCCAGCAGCCAAGGTGACAGGCCCCAGCATTTT. Translation gives CASSQGDRPQHF.

The chain has TRBV6-5 and TRBJ2-7, with 9 bases lining up with TRBD2. V lost 2 bases, J lost 4 bases, and 3 bases stayed unmatched. Looked up from germline, CDR1 is MNHEY and CDR2 is SVGAGI. This CDR3 is 14 amino acids long. The CDR3 DNA reads TGTGCCAGCAGTTACGGGACTAGCAGGTACGAGCAGTACTTC. It codes for CASSYGTSRYEQYF.

This chain joins TRBV18 and TRBJ2-7; 8 bases fit TRBD1. J was trimmed by 0 bases and V by 6 bases; bases with no gene match: 10. CDR3 length: 16 amino acids. Germline V gene lookup returns CDR1 KGHSH and CDR2 LQKENI. The CDR3 DNA reads TGTGCCAGCTCCCCGGACAGGGTCATTAGCTCCTACGAGCAGTACTTC. Residues: CASSPDRVISSYEQYF.